This record covers a single T cell receptor (beta chain). The table came from immunoSEQ multiplex PCR; TCRdb's copy has only in-frame clones and leaves some out. The sample carries millions of clones, 85% to 95% recorded once. These data are taken from a study of shared clonotypes between healthy human individuals. The V gene lost 7 bases and the J gene lost 0 bases, with 13 bases spanning the gap. Germline CDR1 reads SQVTM; CDR2 reads ANQGSEA. This CDR3 is built from 14 residues. The specimen was naive CD4+ T cells sorted from blood. The subset denotes: CD45RA+ positively selected. The sequence came from a man younger than 35 in good health. The chain combines TRBV29-1 with TRBJ2-1; TRBD1 might be the D (6 bases). CDR3 region: CSGNRVSSYNEQFF. In nucleotides, the CDR3 is TGCAGCGGAAACAGGGTTAGCTCCTACAATGAGCAGTTCTTC.